This TCR beta chain was recovered during a study of cytomegalovirus exposure and HLA in healthy donors. Study-level results: Some V segments (TRBV6-2 and TRBV6-3 among them) were excluded as indistinguishable. HLA alleles were associated with 16,000 or so TCR beta sequences in a later analysis at 0.05 false discovery rate.

This clone was seen a handful of times. Antigen: not known. This PCR relied on a set of 60 Vbeta primers and 13 Jbeta primers. Sequencing used immunoSEQ multiplex PCR; TCRdb keeps in-frame clones, though not all of them. The data show around 60,000 clones, with less than 75% seen just once and 20% to 25% held by the top ten. Germline CDR1 MNHEY, CDR2 SMNVEV (reference sequence). CDR3 length: 13 amino acids. V shed 6 bases and J shed 3 bases, with 11 bases lying between them. The clonotype comes from a man aged 45-60 years in good health and CMV-seropositive. Material for sequencing was PBMCs. This chain uses TRBV27 with TRBJ1-1; unclear D gene. The CDR3 DNA reads as TGTGCCAGCAGCCTGACACTCCACACTGAAGCTTTCTTT. Amino acid sequence: CASSLTLHTEAFF.